These T cell receptor beta chains were read from a single sample in a study of T cells in localized non-small cell lung cancer. TCRdb keeps only in-frame clones here, not all; method: immunoSEQ multiplex PCR. This sample carries 70,000 to 100,000 clones, around 84% of them seen once, and the ten largest clones take 8% to 10%. The sequencing here drew on peripheral blood, taken before any cancer treatment. The source of these receptors is a female donor of 60 years or more with stage I lung adenocarcinoma. CDR3s leave out the opening cysteine and the closing phenylalanine or tryptophan. Fields, in order: J gene, D gene, V gene, CDR3 protein. D genes are given only for firm matches.

TRBJ2-3,NA,TRBV5-8,ASSLGQSTDTQY
TRBJ1-2,NA,TRBV19,ATWGNYGYT
TRBJ2-3,TRBD2,TRBV7-6,ASSEYSGGAAGDTQY
TRBJ2-3,NA,TRBV5-1,ASSLPTDTQY
TRBJ1-5,NA,TRBV5-1,ASSLGQGSNQPQH
TRBJ2-3,NA,TRBV9,ASSAGGLASTDTQY
TRBJ1-3,NA,TRBV29-1,SVEGVPGEGNTIY
TRBJ1-3,TRBD1,TRBV2,ASNQGDRGYLR
TRBJ2-3,TRBD2,TRBV30,AWSVGIVAGAPDTQY
TRBJ1-4,TRBD1,TRBV5-1,ASSLIPGQGGEKLF
TRBJ2-5,NA,TRBV6-1,ASTEGETQY
TRBJ2-2,NA,TRBV5-5,ASSRDPRTGELF
TRBJ2-2,TRBD2,TRBV29-1,SVGGLHHSGRANTGELF
TRBJ2-1,NA,TRBV28,ASKGFGFEQF
TRBJ2-7,NA,TRBV7-2,ASSSTQGIESSYEQY
TRBJ2-5,NA,TRBV2,ASKRLLQETQY
TRBJ2-2,NA,TRBV6-5,ASSLLQATGELF
TRBJ2-5,NA,TRBV30,AWSGSGQGIVETQY
TRBJ2-7,NA,TRBV7-9,ASSRATGPYEQY
TRBJ1-2,NA,TRBV6-6,ASSPGFNYGYT
TRBJ2-7,NA,TRBV15,ATSRDRSLGGEQY
TRBJ1-5,NA,TRBV6-4,ASRPGPTFEGNQPQH
TRBJ1-5,TRBD1,TRBV6-1,ASSAGTGFAQPQH
TRBJ2-3,NA,TRBV5-4,ASSLGGLSEDTQY
TRBJ2-7,TRBD2,TRBV15,ATSPEFSGGYEQY
TRBJ1-2,TRBD1,TRBV28,ASLGADRGLGNYGYT
TRBJ1-2,NA,TRBV19,ASSTSTNYGYT
TRBJ2-3,NA,TRBV5-1,ASSLSGWGRTDTQY
TRBJ1-3,NA,TRBV23-1,ASSQLGIGYRNTIY
TRBJ2-1,NA,TRBV6-6,ATKGTFSYNEQF
TRBJ2-4,TRBD2,TRBV5-1,ASRSGDNIQY
TRBJ2-3,NA,TRBV21-1,ASSKPSGGVGTDTQY
TRBJ2-3,NA,TRBV2,ASRSREGGSTDTQY
TRBJ2-1,TRBD2,TRBV2,ASSLGTSGRGPNEQF
TRBJ2-7,TRBD2,TRBV29-1,SMGTSGSSGEQY
TRBJ1-1,TRBD1,TRBV5-1,ASSLDRGVSEAF
TRBJ2-1,TRBD2,TRBV25-1,ASSEAGGLWDEQF
TRBJ2-1,TRBD2,TRBV4-3,ASSHPPPTSGSYNEQF
TRBJ2-7,TRBD1,TRBV19,ASSSRQGKRSYEQY
TRBJ1-1,NA,TRBV29-1,SVIRGTGKYYTEAF
TRBJ1-1,NA,TRBV6-6,ASSPTVNTEAF
TRBJ2-1,TRBD2,TRBV6-5,ASSQGTSGVYEQF
TRBJ2-7,NA,TRBV6-5,ASSYSTQLYEQY
TRBJ1-1,NA,TRBV21-1,ARGPEAF
TRBJ2-2,TRBD2,TRBV4-3,ASSQEIAGGRTGELF
TRBJ1-2,TRBD1,TRBV5-5,ASSPMNQGAWDYGYT
TRBJ2-7,TRBD1,TRBV19,ASSLAGTVEHEQY
TRBJ2-2,NA,TRBV7-2,ASSLEWWQVNTGELF
TRBJ2-7,TRBD1,TRBV13,ASKGQGSYEQY
TRBJ1-3,TRBD1,TRBV30,AWSTTGQAYSGNTIY
TRBJ1-1,TRBD1,TRBV30,AWTPRGQGYTEAF
TRBJ2-1,NA,TRBV4-3,ASSLNEEQF
TRBJ1-1,NA,TRBV5-5,ASSLTDTEAF